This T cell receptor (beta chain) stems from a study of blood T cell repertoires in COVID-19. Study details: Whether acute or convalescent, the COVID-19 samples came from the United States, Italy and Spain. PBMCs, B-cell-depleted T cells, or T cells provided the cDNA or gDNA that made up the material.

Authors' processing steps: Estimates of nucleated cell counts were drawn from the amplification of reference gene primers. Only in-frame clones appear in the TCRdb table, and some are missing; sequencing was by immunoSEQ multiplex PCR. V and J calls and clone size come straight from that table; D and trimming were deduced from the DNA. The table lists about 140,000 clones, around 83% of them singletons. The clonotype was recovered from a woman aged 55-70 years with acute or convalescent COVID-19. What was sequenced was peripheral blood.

This CDR3 is CASSPRGLAGDGTQYF. The CDR3 coding sequence is TGTGCCAGCAGCCCCCGGGGACTAGCGGGGGACGGTACGCAGTATTTT. The chain combines TRBV13 with TRBJ2-3; the match to TRBD2 covers 14 bases. The V segment lost 5 bases and the J segment 8 bases; nucleotides outside the gene matches: 9. The CDR3 loop spans 16 amino acids. Per germline, CDR1 PRHDT and CDR2 FYEKMQ (reference sequence).